This TCR beta chain is drawn from a study of vaccination effects on CD4 cells after COVID-19. Study-wide background: Convalescent patients (n = two) were sampled 16 days and one week prevaccination. General study findings and limits: Marked clonal contraction of infection- and vaccine-induced clones was seen late after vaccination. In convalescent patients, vaccine-induced clones largely differed from infection-induced clones.

Concerning this clone: Its target is unknown.

The germline gives CDR1 MNHNS, CDR2 SASEGT. The V and J ends lost 2 bases and 4 bases, in that order; junction bases with no gene match: 6. This CDR3 has 16 amino acids. Expansion of antigen-specific CD4+ T cells with viral peptide pools was carried out by the ViraFEST assay before sequencing. Cells that had been cultured for roughly 9 days were the source of isolated CD4+ T cells. Sometime from March through December 2020, the person acquired a SARS-CoV-2 infection that PCR confirmed. Cultures had half their medium replaced with IL-2 medium on days 3 and 7. Data came from immunoSEQ multiplex PCR; TCRdb stores just in-frame clones and leaves some out. The repertoire holds 20,000 to 25,000 clones, with under 75% as singletons.

This clonotype was obtained from a human donor who had a prior SARS-CoV-2 infection. Source: CD4+ T cells from PBMCs cultured with a peptide pool, taken before COVID-19 vaccination. The chain uses TRBV6-1 and TRBJ2-3; TRBD2 matches at 10 bases. The DNA of the CDR3 is TGTGCCAGCAGTGAAAAGCGGGGGGGATATCCAGATACGCAGTATTTT. Amino acids: CASSEKRGGYPDTQYF.